These 23 T cell receptor beta chains came from one sample sequenced in a study of blood T cells in healthy people across ages. Using a J-beta primer mix together with a sample-barcoded 5' primer, a second PCR was run for roughly 7 to 12 cycles. TCRdb called the 5' RACE reads again in MiXCR, with one record for every CDR3 protein. The sample has about 280,000 distinct CDR3 sequences, 27% seen once. Sequenced input: blood. Receptor source: a woman in her seventies in good health.

This clonotype was counted only a few times. The chain is built from TRBV6-5 and TRBJ1-4; D call uncertain. Germline-derived CDR1 and CDR2 are MNHEY and SVGAGI. This CDR3 is 14 amino acids long. V gave up 2 bases and J gave up 8 bases, with 12 bases separating them. The CDR3 loop is CASSYQSKGEKLFF. The CDR3 bases are TGTGCCAGCAGTTACCAAAGTAAAGGGGAAAAACTGTTTTTT.

The rearrangement joins TRBV5-6 to TRBJ2-2, with TRBD2 identical over 7 bases. The CDR3 is made up of 16 amino acids. Trimming at V came to 1 base and at J to 4 bases, leaving 7 bases not matched to a gene. The germline V gene encodes CDR1 SGHDT and CDR2 YYEEEE. Written as DNA, the CDR3 is TGTGCCAGCAGCTTGCGGCGGCCGGGGGGCACCGGGGAGCTGTTTTTT. Encoded protein: CASSLRRPGGTGELFF.

The sample holds a few counts of this clonotype. This chain links TRBV3-1 with TRBJ2-5; D not certain. This CDR3 contains 15 residues. V dropped 1 base and J dropped 4 bases, with 13 bases sitting between them. The germline V gene has CDR1 LGHDT and CDR2 YNNKEL (reference sequence). CDR3 coding DNA: TGTGCCAGCAGCCAAGTTCCTGGGCAGCGAGAGACCCAGTACTTC. Translation gives CASSQVPGQRETQYF.

Only a few counts were recorded for this clonotype. V and J are TRBV20-1 and TRBJ2-5; perhaps TRBD2 as D (6 bases). The assigned J gene may be wrong: the sequence end matches TRBJ2-7 better. The CDR3 is made up of 12 amino acids. Germline-derived CDR1 and CDR2 are DFQATT and SNEGSKA (reference sequence). CDR3 in DNA: TGCAGTGCTGCCTTCGGGGGCTACGAGCAGTACTTC. Protein: CSAAFGGYEQYF.

This clonotype was found a few times. The V call is TRBV9, the J call TRBJ2-1; tentatively, D is TRBD2 (5 bases). This CDR3 spans 15 amino acids. Germline V CDR1 and CDR2: SGDLS, YYNGEE. Trimming cost V 0 bases and J 0 bases, with 7 bases left between them. The CDR3 loop reads CASSVAGYSYNEQFF. The CDR3 DNA reads TGTGCCAGCAGCGTAGCGGGGTACTCCTACAATGAGCAGTTCTTC.

This clonotype was seen more than once but under ten times. The rearrangement uses TRBV7-2 and TRBJ2-5; TRBD1 matches 8 bases. The J call may be faulty, since TRBJ2-7 better matches the DNA end. This CDR3 has 13 amino acids. The germline V gene encodes CDR1 SGHTA and CDR2 FQGNSA. In DNA form, the CDR3 reads TGTGCCAGCAGCCTTTGGACAGGGAACGAGCAGTACTTC. Translated, it gives CASSLWTGNEQYF.

The chain joins TRBV5-1 to TRBJ2-7, with a weak D call TRBD2 (6 bases). The V gene lost 4 bases and the J gene lost 5 bases, with 19 bases spanning the gap. The CDR3 is 15 residues long. Germline assignment: CDR1 SGHRS and CDR2 YFSETQ. The CDR3 DNA sequence: TGCGCCAGCAGCCTTAGCGGAGGGGTCCCGGACGAGCAGTACTTC. Its protein is CASSLSGGVPDEQYF.

This chain joins TRBV10-3 and TRBJ1-1; no clear D. Trimming stripped 6 bases from V and 5 bases from J, with 19 bases between. The CDR3 sequence is 15 residues long. Germline-derived CDR1 and CDR2 are ENHRY and SYGVKD. The CDR3 DNA sequence: TGTGCCATCAGAGCGACAAACTCAGCGGGTACTGAAGCTTTCTTT. The encoded protein is CAIRATNSAGTEAFF.

This chain links TRBV7-6 with TRBJ2-5; 11 bases fit TRBD2. The CDR3 loop spans 16 amino acids. The J segment lost 1 base and the V segment lost 3 bases, leaving 4 bases of the junction unmatched. The germline CDR1 and CDR2 sequences are SGHVS and FNYEAQ. The CDR3 DNA reads TGTGCCAGCAGCTTCCGACTAGCGGGGACCCAAGAGACCCAGTACTTC. It encodes CASSFRLAGTQETQYF.

V and J are TRBV7-2 and TRBJ2-5, with 9 bases that match TRBD2. From germline, CDR1 is SGHTA and CDR2 FQGNSA. V was pared by 3 bases and J by 4 bases, with 3 bases of the junction left unmatched. The CDR3 is 14 amino acids. In DNA form, the CDR3 reads TGTGCCAGCAGCTTTCTAGCGGGAATAGAGACCCAGTACTTC. It translates to CASSFLAGIETQYF.

The table lists this clonotype with a few counts. This sequence joins TRBV29-1 and TRBJ2-3; TRBD2 matches at 8 bases. The CDR3 sequence is 13 residues long. From germline, CDR1 is SQVTM and CDR2 ANQGSEA. CDR3 coding DNA: TGCTGCGGTAGCGGGACGGGCACAGATACGCAGTATTTT. It encodes CCGSGTGTDTQYF.

The chain carries TRBV6-4 and TRBJ1-2, with D unclear. V lost 2 bases and J lost 5, with 15 bases in between. The CDR3 is 15 residues long. Germline CDR1 MRHNA, CDR2 SNTAGT. The CDR3 sequence is CASSDQAGPQYGYTF. CDR3 nucleotide sequence: TGTGCCAGCAGTGACCAAGCCGGACCGCAGTATGGCTACACCTTC.

This clonotype was counted a few times. The CDR3 DNA follows: TGCGCCAGCAGGAAGTGGGACGGAAAGTCTAACGGCTACACCTTC. Translated: CASRKWDGKSNGYTF. The V gene is TRBV5-1, the J gene TRBJ1-2; possibly TRBD1 for D (5 bases). The ends were cut back, 5 bases at V and 8 bases at J, with 22 bases in the middle. Germline V CDR1 and CDR2: SGHRS, YFSETQ. This CDR3 contains 15 residues. Full variable domain (outside the CDR3, taken from reference TRBV5-1 and TRBJ1-2): KAGVTQTPRYLIKTRGQQVTLSCSPISGHRSVSWYQQTPGQGLQFLFEYFSETQRNKGNFPGRFSGRQFSNSRSEMNVSTLELGDSALYLCASRKWDGKSNGYTFGSGTRLTVV.

This clonotype was detected only a few times. One base away lies a much larger clone, so this may be a sequencing read error. The chain has TRBV4-1 and TRBJ2-5; D uncertain. Between the trimmed V and J ends, which lost 1 base and 11 bases, there was a span of 20 bases. Germline CDR1 and CDR2: MGHRA and YSYEKL. This CDR3 contains 15 residues. The CDR3 sequence is CASSQAWPTPYKQYF. CDR3 DNA sequence: TGCGCCAGCAGCCAAGCTTGGCCCACTCCCTACAAGCAGTACTTC.

There are a few counts of this clonotype. The chain links TRBV14 to TRBJ2-1; perhaps TRBD1 as D (6 bases). Germline V gene data show CDR1 as SGHDN and CDR2 as FVKESK. This CDR3 has 16 residues. V shed 0 bases and J shed 6 bases, with 15 bases lying between them. CDR3 protein: CASSQDRGRGSNEQFF. The CDR3 region has the DNA TGTGCCAGCAGCCAAGATAGGGGAAGGGGGAGCAATGAGCAGTTCTTC.

The chain has TRBV7-2 and TRBJ2-1, with 10 bases aligning to TRBD2. Germline CDR1 SGHTA, CDR2 FQGNSA. J was trimmed by 6 bases and V by 2 bases; bases with no gene match: 10. The CDR3 contains 17 residues. The CDR3 region has the DNA TGTGCCAGCAGCTTAATGCCTAGCGGGAGCCCCTCCAATGAGCAGTTCTTC. As protein: CASSLMPSGSPSNEQFF.

This clonotype was counted only a few times. The V gene is TRBV21-1, the J gene TRBJ2-6. TRBV21-1 is assigned pseudogene status. This CDR3 contains 15 residues. Here the CDR3 DNA reads TGTGCCAGCAGCAACTCGGACTCTGGGGCCAACGTCCTGACTTTC. This encodes CASSNSDSGANVLTF.

V usage is TRBV15 and J usage is TRBJ2-3; a weak D match, TRBD2 (6 bases). Germline assignment: CDR1 LNHNV and CDR2 YYDKDF (reference sequence). Trimming cost V 1 base and J 7 bases, with 12 bases left between them. CDR3 length: 14 residues. CDR3 protein: CATSRAGTDHTQYF. The CDR3 DNA sequence: TGTGCCACCAGCAGAGCCGGGACTGACCATACGCAGTATTTT.

This clonotype was picked up a small number of times. The chain links TRBV5-1 to TRBJ2-1, with TRBD2 matching over 10 bases. The V and J ends lost 0 bases and 3 bases, in that order; junction bases with no gene match: 3. Germline loops: CDR1 SGHRS, CDR2 YFSETQ. CDR3 length: 16 residues. The CDR3: CASSLAGLADYNEQFF. Here the CDR3 DNA reads TGCGCCAGCAGCTTGGCCGGACTAGCGGACTACAATGAGCAGTTCTTC.

On this clonotype: Likely a read error: the CDR3 ends without its conserved phenylalanine or tryptophan. The rearrangement joins TRBV27 to TRBJ1-6, with D hard to call. Germline CDR1 and CDR2: MNHEY and SMNVEV (reference sequence). This CDR3 is 14 amino acids long. V gave up 4 bases and J gave up 10 bases, with 14 bases separating them. The CDR3 sequence: CASSYGGRYSPLHS. In DNA form, the CDR3 reads TGTGCCAGCAGTTATGGAGGGAGGTACTCACCCCTCCACTCT.

J is TRBJ1-6 and V is TRBV5-5; D is possibly TRBD1 (5 bases). The length of the CDR3 is 14 residues. Germline CDR1 reads SGHKS; CDR2 reads YYEKEE (reference sequence). Deletions cut 5 bases from V and 10 bases from J, with 16 bases between. The CDR3 bases are TGTGCCAGCAGTCCCCAGCGGGGGAACTCACCCCTCCACTTT. It specifies CASSPQRGNSPLHF.

The V call is TRBV24-1, the J call TRBJ2-5, with a weak D call TRBD2 (6 bases). Germline V CDR1 and CDR2: KGHDR, SFDVKD. The CDR3 length is 15 residues. V was clipped by 6 bases and J by 5 bases, with 18 bases between them. The DNA for the CDR3 is TGTGCCACCAGTCCCGGGAGACGCTGGGGGGAGACCCAGTACTTC. This codes for CATSPGRRWGETQYF.

The chain uses TRBV14 and TRBJ2-5; 8 bases are a match to TRBD2. This CDR3 is 16 amino acids long. Per germline, CDR1 SGHDN and CDR2 FVKESK. V lost 2 bases to trimming and J lost 4 bases; unmatched junction nucleotides: 9. CDR3 in amino acids: CASSQTEAGVRETQYF. The CDR3 DNA reads TGTGCCAGCAGCCAAACCGAAGCGGGAGTCCGAGAGACCCAGTACTTC.